These 23 T cell receptor beta chains were all obtained from the same sample, sequenced in a study of control samples from healthy donors and cancer patients. Some clones are missing from TCRdb's copy, which holds only in-frame ones; the method was immunoSEQ multiplex PCR. The sample records about 51,000 clones, around 80% being singletons. Sequenced material: blood. Receptors originate from a man in his 70s in good health.

This clone was recorded only once. The chain couples TRBV4-2 to TRBJ2-3; D ambiguous. The CDR3 contains 16 residues. The V and J ends lost 0 bases and 0 bases respectively, with 10 bases between them. CDR1 and CDR2 from the germline V gene are LGHNA and YNFKEQ. DNA for the CDR3: TGTGCCAGCAGCCAAGATAGGTGGGGAAGCACAGATACGCAGTATTTT. Translating gives CASSQDRWGSTDTQYF.

In the case of this clone: Additional DNA sequences in this sample encode the identical CDR3. The J gene is TRBJ2-5, the V gene TRBV2; 8 bases agree with TRBD1. V gave up 7 bases and J gave up 1 base; unmatched junction bases: 14. The CDR3 sequence is 17 residues long. Germline V gene sequence: CDR1 SNHLY, CDR2 FYNNEI. The CDR3 DNA follows: TGTGCCAGCAAGGGGCAGGGGGCGGGTGGTTCCCAAGAGACCCAGTACTTC. The encoded protein is CASKGQGAGGSQETQYF.

J is TRBJ1-4 and V is TRBV5-1, with D tentatively TRBD1 (5 bases). The CDR3 has 16 amino acids. Germline V gives CDR1 SGHRS, CDR2 YFSETQ. Trimming took off 4 bases at V and 10 bases at J, with 23 bases between the two ends. The CDR3 nucleotides are TGCGCCAGCAGCCGGGGGGTCGCGGAGGGGTACGGAAAACTGTTTTTT. It codes for CASSRGVAEGYGKLFF.

The chain combines TRBV11-3 with TRBJ1-3; D possibly corresponds to TRBD1 (6 bases). V was trimmed by 2 bases and J by 2 bases, leaving 16 bases between them. Germline loops: CDR1 SGHNT, CDR2 YENEEA. The length of the CDR3 is 17 residues. The CDR3 region has the DNA TGTGCCAGCAGCTTACATTTTGTGGGGACAACTGGAAACACCATATATTTT. Its translation: CASSLHFVGTTGNTIYF. Full variable domain (outside the CDR3, taken from reference TRBV11-3 and TRBJ1-3): EAGVVQSPRYKIIEKKQPVAFWCNPISGHNTLYWYLQNLGQGPELLIRYENEEAVDDSQLPKDRFSAERLKGVDSTLKIQPAELGDSAVYLCASSLHFVGTTGNTIYFGEGSWLTVV.

Comment on this clone: The germline gene is not matched at one end of the junction; a read error may be the cause. The chain employs TRBV7-7 and TRBJ2-1, with 9 positions matching TRBD2. The CDR3 consists of 15 residues. Germline V gene lookup returns CDR1 SSHAT and CDR2 FNYEAQ (reference sequence). The CDR3 DNA reads TGTGCTAGCAGCTTAGACACGGGACTAGCAAATGAGCAGTTCTTC. Translating gives CASSLDTGLANEQFF.

The chain links TRBV3-1 (or the pseudogene TRBV3-2) to TRBJ1-1, with D unclear. V shed 3 bases and J shed 5 bases, with 13 bases lying between them. The CDR3 spans 14 residues. In germline, CDR1 is LGHDT, CDR2 YNNKEL (reference sequence). In DNA, the CDR3 is TGTGCCAGCAGCCAGAATGGGCTTGCGACTGAAGCTTTCTTT. It codes for CASSQNGLATEAFF.

V is TRBV7-9 and J is TRBJ2-7; TRBD2 is a possible D gene (5 bases). Germline-derived CDR1 and CDR2 are SEHNR and FQNEAQ (reference sequence). The CDR3 contains 13 residues. Trimming shortened V by 4 bases and J by 4 bases, and 11 bases separated the two germline ends. CDR3 DNA: TGTGCCAGCAGCTCCAACAGCGGATACGAGCAGTACTTC. It specifies CASSSNSGYEQYF.

The V gene is TRBV6-5, the J gene TRBJ2-7, with 7 positions matching TRBD2. This CDR3 is 14 amino acids long. The germline V gene has CDR1 MNHEY and CDR2 SVGAGI. J gave up 5 bases and V 0 bases, and 4 bases lay outside the gene matches. The CDR3 bases are TGTGCCAGCAGTTACTCGGATGGGGGGGACGAGCAGTACTTC. Amino acids: CASSYSDGGDEQYF.

This chain connects TRBV3-1 (or the pseudogene TRBV3-2) to TRBJ2-1, with TRBD2 matching over 12 bases. The CDR3 length is 14 residues. Germline V gives CDR1 LGHDT, CDR2 YNNKEL (reference sequence). The V segment lost 4 bases and the J segment 12 bases; nucleotides outside the gene matches: 7. The DNA of the CDR3 is TGTGCCAGCAGCCTGCCCGGACTAGCGGGGATGCAGTTCTTC. The encoded protein is CASSLPGLAGMQFF.

The chain recombines TRBV7-9 with TRBJ1-2; possible D gene TRBD1, 5 bases. CDR3 length equals 14 residues. V lost 0 bases and J lost 7, with 12 bases in between. Germline V gives CDR1 SEHNR, CDR2 FQNEAQ (reference sequence). The chain's CDR3 is CASSLAPGPGGYTF. The CDR3 region has the DNA TGTGCCAGCAGCTTAGCACCAGGGCCTGGTGGCTACACCTTC.

The rearrangement joins TRBV19 to TRBJ1-1; a possible D gene is TRBD1 (6 bases). V dropped 4 bases and J dropped 3 bases, with 9 bases sitting between them. Germline CDR1 and CDR2: LNHDA and SQIVND (reference sequence). The CDR3 has 13 amino acids. CDR3 residues: CASSTHRDTEAFF. The DNA of the CDR3 is TGTGCCAGTAGTACCCACAGGGACACTGAAGCTTTCTTT.

The V and J genes are TRBV10-3 and TRBJ2-3, with D unclear. Trimming pared 6 bases from V and 2 bases from J, leaving 12 bases between. Germline CDR1 ENHRY, CDR2 SYGVKD. This CDR3 comprises 14 residues. CDR3 sequence: CAISENVVTDTQYF. CDR3 coding DNA: TGTGCCATCAGCGAGAATGTGGTCACAGATACGCAGTATTTT.

This clone was observed once. V is TRBV6-4 and J is TRBJ1-1, with D unclear. Looked up from germline, CDR1 is MRHNA and CDR2 is SNTAGT. V lost 6 bases, J lost 1 base, and 9 bases lay in between. The CDR3 has 13 amino acids. CDR3: CASSATRNTEAFF. CDR3 DNA: TGTGCCAGCAGCGCTACACGGAACACTGAAGCTTTCTTT.

Only a few counts were recorded for this clone. The chain combines TRBV3-1 (or the pseudogene TRBV3-2) with TRBJ2-1; TRBD1 is a possible D gene (5 bases). The CDR3 is 13 residues long. The V gene's germline CDR1 is LGHDT and CDR2 YNNKEL (reference sequence). Deletions cut 5 bases from V and 10 bases from J, with 15 bases between. CDR3 DNA: TGTGCCAGCAGCTACTTCACAGGCGGAGAGCAGTTCTTC. This encodes CASSYFTGGEQFF.

This chain connects TRBV10-1 to TRBJ1-4; weak D call: TRBD1 (6 bases). Trimming stripped 6 bases from V and 6 bases from J, with 11 bases between. Germline V lookup: CDR1 WNHNN, CDR2 SYGVQD (reference sequence). This CDR3 is built from 13 residues. DNA for the CDR3: TGCGCCAGCAGCACAGGGCCCCATGAAAAACTGTTTTTT. It codes for CASSTGPHEKLFF.

This chain connects TRBV28 to TRBJ2-7; the match to TRBD2 covers 13 bases. The J segment lost 2 bases and the V segment lost 3 bases, leaving 13 bases of the junction unmatched. The CDR3 has 19 residues. CDR1 and CDR2 from the germline V gene are MDHEN and SYDVKM. As DNA, the CDR3 is TGTGCCAGCAGTTTCTCTGGGGGACTAGCGGGATCCCCAACCTACGAGCAGTACTTC. It specifies CASSFSGGLAGSPTYEQYF.

The chain carries TRBV5-5 and TRBJ1-1; 7 nucleotides line up with TRBD1. V shed 7 bases and J 1 base; nucleotides not matched to a gene: 7. In germline, CDR1 is SGHKS, CDR2 YYEKEE (reference sequence). The CDR3 totals 14 residues. CDR3 in amino acids: CASLRTGGNTEAFF. CDR3 nucleotide sequence: TGTGCCAGCTTGAGGACAGGAGGGAACACTGAAGCTTTCTTT.

The rearrangement uses TRBV29-1 and TRBJ2-3, with D perhaps TRBD2 (7 bases). Germline V gene data show CDR1 as SQVTM and CDR2 as ANQGSEA. Deletions cut 5 bases from V and 5 bases from J, with 23 bases between. The CDR3 is 16 amino acids. CDR3 protein: CSVRFGGGLNGDTQYF. The DNA of the CDR3 is TGCAGCGTTAGGTTTGGGGGGGGCTTAAACGGAGATACGCAGTATTTT.

V and J are TRBV5-1 and TRBJ2-5; 8 bases are a match to TRBD2. Per the germline V gene, CDR1 is SGHRS and CDR2 is YFSETQ. V lost 4 bases and J lost 1; bases outside the gene matches: 6. The CDR3 contains 15 residues. The DNA for the CDR3 is TGCGCCAGCAGCAGAGCGGGGGACATCCAAGAGACCCAGTACTTC. It codes for CASSRAGDIQETQYF.

By share, this clone ranks as medium-sized (0.01 to 0.1%). CDR3 sequence (DNA): TGTGCCAGCAGAGGGACAGGGGGCCGCAGTGGCTACACCTTC. Protein: CASRGTGGRSGYTF. The chain has TRBV27 and TRBJ1-2; 12 bases line up with TRBD1. The germline V gene has CDR1 MNHEY and CDR2 SMNVEV (reference sequence). J gave up 7 bases and V 6 bases, and 6 bases lay outside the gene matches. The length of the CDR3 is 14 residues.

The CDR3 nucleotides read TGTGCCAGCAGTTACCAGGGACTAGCGGGAGATCGCGAGCAGTACTTC. Translating gives CASSYQGLAGDREQYF. V gene TRBV27 combines with J gene TRBJ2-7, with TRBD2 matching over 14 bases. The junction had 8 bases not matched to a gene; V was cut back by 4 bases and J by 6 bases. The CDR3 extends over 16 amino acids. From germline, CDR1 is MNHEY and CDR2 SMNVEV (reference sequence).

This clone appeared once. The chain links TRBV7-2 to TRBJ2-7, with unresolved D. CDR1 and CDR2 from the germline V gene are SGHTA and FQGNSA. The CDR3 length is 14 residues. Trimming pared 2 bases from V and 2 bases from J, leaving 10 bases between. The CDR3 nucleotides are TGTGCCAGCAGCTTAAGAATCAGAGCCTACGAGCAGTACTTC. Encoded protein: CASSLRIRAYEQYF.

The chain carries TRBV7-2 and TRBJ2-1; D is undetermined. The V gene's germline CDR1 is SGHTA and CDR2 FQGNSA. Trimming stripped 0 bases from V and 8 bases from J, with 8 bases between. The CDR3 has 13 amino acids. CDR3 region: CASSLAVEYEQFF. In nucleotides, the CDR3 is TGTGCCAGCAGCTTAGCCGTGGAATATGAGCAGTTCTTC.